This is a list of T cell receptor beta chains from one sample in a study of cytotoxic CD8 clonotypes in ibrutinib-treated CLL. Produced via immunoSEQ multiplex PCR; TCRdb's table is partial and in-frame only. The table includes about 150,000 clones, about 78% detected once. Sequencing used PBMCs, obtained after 24 months of ibrutinib treatment. These TCRs come from a human donor with chronic lymphocytic leukemia. CDR3s include the opening cysteine and the closing phenylalanine or tryptophan. A D gene is named only where the DNA matches it firmly. The size of a clone is reported for some rows only, either as once, few or many, or as a class for expanded clones.

D: -
V: TRBV10-3
size: few
J: TRBJ1-5
CDR3: CAISEGGFSDQPQHF
DNA: TGTGCCATCAGTGAGGGGGGGTTTTCCGATCAGCCCCAGCATTTT

D: TRBD1
V: TRBV5-4
size: -
J: TRBJ1-1
CDR3: CASSRDRGLGEAFF
DNA: TGTGCCAGCAGCCGGGACAGGGGTTTGGGTGAAGCTTTCTTT

D: -
V: TRBV11-3
size: -
J: TRBJ2-1
CDR3: CASSLGGETYNEQFF
DNA: TGTGCCAGCAGCTTGGGCGGGGAGACCTACAATGAGCAGTTCTTC

D: -
V: TRBV10-3
size: few
J: TRBJ2-7
CDR3: CAISDDYEQYF
DNA: TGTGCCATCAGTGATGACTACGAGCAGTACTTC

D: -
V: TRBV2
size: -
J: TRBJ2-7
CDR3: CASTEAAGPTYEQYF
DNA: TGTGCCAGCACCGAGGCGGCAGGTCCAACCTACGAGCAGTACTTC

D: TRBD1
V: TRBV5-4
size: -
J: TRBJ2-5
CDR3: CASSPGQEGAQETQYF
DNA: TGTGCCAGCAGCCCGGGACAGGAAGGGGCCCAAGAGACCCAGTACTTC

D: -
V: TRBV7-3
size: -
J: TRBJ2-1
CDR3: CASSSRVAGRNEQFF
DNA: TGTGCCAGCAGCTCCAGGGTCGCGGGACGGAATGAGCAGTTCTTC

D: TRBD2
V: TRBV7-3
size: -
J: TRBJ2-2
CDR3: CASSSVTGGDHTGELFF
DNA: TGTGCCAGCAGCTCCGTAACGGGAGGGGACCACACCGGGGAGCTGTTTTTT

D: -
V: TRBV7-6
size: few
J: TRBJ1-5
CDR3: CASTTGGSNQPQHF
DNA: TGTGCCAGCACCACGGGGGGGAGCAATCAGCCCCAGCATTTT

D: -
V: TRBV12-1
size: -
J: TRBJ2-5
CDR3: CASSFRGSGETQYF
DNA: TGTGCCAGCAGCTTTCGGGGTAGCGGAGAGACCCAGTACTTC

D: -
V: TRBV6-5
size: few
J: TRBJ1-4
CDR3: CASSYSGQGGEKLFF
DNA: TGTGCCAGCAGTTACTCGGGGCAGGGTGGTGAAAAACTGTTTTTT

D: -
V: TRBV4-1
size: many
J: TRBJ1-2
CDR3: CASSPLPPLAGYTF
DNA: TGCGCCAGCAGCCCCCTGCCCCCGCTGGCTGGCTACACCTTC

D: -
V: TRBV23-1
size: -
J: TRBJ1-1
CDR3: CATLRQWVPEAFF
DNA: TGCGCCACCCTGCGACAGTGGGTCCCTGAAGCTTTCTTT

D: -
V: TRBV10-3
size: once
J: TRBJ1-5
CDR3: CAISRPGDQPQHF
DNA: TGTGCCATCAGCAGACCGGGGGATCAGCCCCAGCATTTT

D: -
V: TRBV4-3
size: -
J: TRBJ2-7
CDR3: CASSQGGGRSYEQYF
DNA: TGCGCCAGCAGCCAGGGAGGGGGCCGCTCCTACGAGCAGTACTTC

D: -
V: TRBV27
size: -
J: TRBJ2-3
CDR3: CASSSRRGGTDTQYF
DNA: TGTGCCAGCAGTTCTAGGCGAGGGGGCACAGATACGCAGTATTTT

D: TRBD2
V: TRBV9
size: -
J: TRBJ2-2
CDR3: CASSVVGAGGPFGTGELFF
DNA: TGTGCCAGCAGCGTAGTAGGAGCGGGAGGGCCGTTTGGCACCGGGGAGCTGTTTTTT

D: -
V: TRBV15
size: few
J: TRBJ2-6
CDR3: CATSRDVGSGANVLTF
DNA: TGTGCCACCAGCAGAGATGTGGGGTCTGGGGCCAACGTCCTGACTTTC

D: -
V: TRBV21-1
size: -
J: TRBJ2-7
CDR3: CASSPPDGSVEQYF
DNA: TGTGCCAGCAGCCCCCCGGACGGGTCTGTTGAGCAGTACTTC

D: -
V: TRBV13
size: -
J: TRBJ2-1
CDR3: CASSLEGGHPYNEQFF
DNA: TGTGCCAGCAGCTTAGAGGGGGGGCACCCCTACAATGAGCAGTTCTTC

D: -
V: TRBV9
size: -
J: TRBJ2-3
CDR3: CASSLWGASSTDTQYF
DNA: TGTGCCAGCAGCCTATGGGGGGCCTCTAGCACAGATACGCAGTATTTT

D: -
V: TRBV19
size: -
J: TRBJ1-5
CDR3: CASSMYAQPQHF
DNA: TGTGCCAGTAGTATGTATGCCCAGCCCCAGCATTTT

D: -
V: TRBV19
size: many
J: TRBJ1-5
CDR3: CASTPRGAWGNQPQHF
DNA: TGTGCCAGTACCCCACGGGGGGCTTGGGGCAATCAGCCCCAGCATTTT

D: -
V: TRBV27
size: once
J: TRBJ1-2
CDR3: CASSLESRGYYGYTF
DNA: TGTGCCAGCAGTTTGGAATCCAGGGGATACTATGGCTACACCTTC

D: TRBD2
V: TRBV29-1
size: once
J: TRBJ2-3
CDR3: CSVGEGLGQGSTDTQYF
DNA: TGCAGCGTCGGCGAAGGACTAGGGCAGGGTAGCACAGATACGCAGTATTTT

D: -
V: TRBV6-5
size: -
J: TRBJ2-6
CDR3: CASRAWGGNVLTF
DNA: TGTGCCAGCAGGGCGTGGGGTGGCAACGTCCTGACTTTC

D: -
V: TRBV6-5
size: many
J: TRBJ1-6
CDR3: CATGLSWGLHF
DNA: TGTGCCACCGGGTTGTCTTGGGGCCTCCACTTT

D: -
V: TRBV4-2
size: many
J: TRBJ1-1
CDR3: CASSQEWTELNTEAFF
DNA: TGTGCCAGCAGCCAAGAGTGGACAGAGCTGAACACTGAAGCTTTCTTT

D: -
V: TRBV7-2
size: few
J: TRBJ1-5
CDR3: CASSPRGGVGQPQHF
DNA: TGTGCCAGCAGCCCCCGTGGGGGCGTCGGTCAGCCCCAGCATTTT

D: TRBD2
V: TRBV7-2
size: -
J: TRBJ2-2
CDR3: CASRQYGGTANTGELFF
DNA: TGTGCCAGCCGCCAATACGGGGGGACCGCGAACACCGGGGAGCTGTTTTTT

D: -
V: TRBV7-2
size: -
J: TRBJ1-3
CDR3: CASSPSGAGGNTIYF
DNA: TGTGCCAGCAGCCCGAGCGGGGCGGGGGGAAACACCATATATTTT

D: TRBD2
V: TRBV4-3
size: -
J: TRBJ2-1
CDR3: CASSQDLWGRAGEQFF
DNA: TGCGCCAGCAGCCAAGATCTTTGGGGGAGGGCGGGTGAGCAGTTCTTC

D: -
V: TRBV6-6
size: -
J: TRBJ1-4
CDR3: CASRGGTTNEKLFF
DNA: TGTGCCAGCAGAGGGGGAACAACTAATGAAAAACTGTTTTTT

D: -
V: TRBV6-5
size: -
J: TRBJ2-7
CDR3: CASTKTGTNEQYF
DNA: TGTGCCAGCACCAAAACCGGGACAAACGAGCAGTACTTC

D: -
V: TRBV7-9
size: many
J: TRBJ2-7
CDR3: CASSPRRGYEQYF
DNA: TGTGCCAGCAGCCCCCGAAGGGGTTACGAGCAGTACTTC

D: -
V: TRBV5-1
size: few
J: TRBJ1-3
CDR3: CASSLGQVGNTIYF
DNA: TGCGCCAGCAGCTTGGGTCAGGTGGGAAACACCATATATTTT

D: TRBD2
V: TRBV6-6
size: -
J: TRBJ2-2
CDR3: CATHGASGTGELFF
DNA: TGTGCCACCCACGGGGCTAGCGGCACCGGGGAGCTGTTTTTT

D: -
V: TRBV9
size: -
J: TRBJ1-4
CDR3: CASSSGHLNEKLFF
DNA: TGTGCCAGCAGTTCGGGACACCTTAATGAAAAACTGTTTTTT

D: -
V: TRBV7-3
size: -
J: TRBJ2-1
CDR3: CASSPRTVGEQFF
DNA: TGTGCCAGCAGCCCCCGGACGGTTGGGGAGCAGTTCTTC

D: TRBD1
V: TRBV11-3
size: -
J: TRBJ2-7
CDR3: CASSQITGAEQYF
DNA: TGTGCCAGCAGCCAAATCACAGGGGCCGAGCAGTACTTC

D: -
V: TRBV2
size: -
J: TRBJ1-5
CDR3: CASSEPGGAPQPQHF
DNA: TGTGCCAGCAGTGAACCTGGAGGGGCGCCTCAGCCCCAGCATTTT

D: TRBD2
V: TRBV2
size: -
J: TRBJ2-7
CDR3: CAHGASGSYEQYF
DNA: TGTGCCCACGGGGCTAGCGGGAGTTACGAGCAGTACTTC

D: -
V: TRBV11-2
size: -
J: TRBJ2-7
CDR3: CASSLAGASYEQYF
DNA: TGTGCCAGCAGCTTAGCGGGGGCCTCCTACGAGCAGTACTTC

D: -
V: TRBV4-1
size: medium-sized
J: TRBJ2-3
CDR3: CASSRQELTDTQYF
DNA: TGCGCCAGCAGCCGGCAGGAGCTAACAGATACGCAGTATTTT

D: TRBD1
V: TRBV19
size: once
J: TRBJ2-7
CDR3: CASRTQGLDSYEQYF
DNA: TGTGCCAGTAGGACACAGGGGCTGGATTCCTACGAGCAGTACTTC

D: TRBD2
V: TRBV7-3
size: once
J: TRBJ2-1
CDR3: CASSPLAGGGNEQFF
DNA: TGTGCCAGCAGCCCCCTAGCGGGGGGGGGCAATGAGCAGTTCTTC

D: -
V: TRBV14
size: -
J: TRBJ2-1
CDR3: CASSQGWAREQFF
DNA: TGTGCCAGCAGCCAAGGGTGGGCCCGGGAGCAGTTCTTC

D: TRBD1
V: TRBV5-1
size: -
J: TRBJ1-2
CDR3: CASSYGQGATEGYTF
DNA: TGCGCCAGCAGCTACGGACAGGGGGCGACGGAAGGCTACACCTTC

D: TRBD2
V: TRBV7-8
size: -
J: TRBJ2-7
CDR3: CASSPRGGPYEQYF
DNA: TGTGCCAGCAGCCCGCGCGGGGGACCTTACGAGCAGTACTTC

D: TRBD2
V: TRBV9
size: -
J: TRBJ2-3
CDR3: CASSATTQRGHTDTQYF
DNA: TGTGCCAGCAGCGCCACGACCCAGCGGGGCCACACAGATACGCAGTATTTT

D: -
V: TRBV30
size: -
J: TRBJ1-6
CDR3: CAWSVRRVGIGNSPLHF
DNA: TGTGCCTGGAGTGTACGCAGGGTGGGGATAGGTAATTCACCCCTCCACTTT

D: -
V: TRBV5-1
size: few
J: TRBJ2-3
CDR3: CASSLEEGTDTQYF
DNA: TGCGCCAGCAGCTTGGAGGAGGGCACAGATACGCAGTATTTT

D: -
V: TRBV30
size: -
J: TRBJ1-3
CDR3: CAWSVSDPGNTIYF
DNA: TGTGCCTGGAGTGTATCCGACCCTGGAAACACCATATATTTT

D: -
V: TRBV7-9
size: -
J: TRBJ2-7
CDR3: CASSLGHPGEQYF
DNA: TGTGCCAGCAGCTTAGGACACCCCGGCGAGCAGTACTTC

D: TRBD2
V: TRBV10-3
size: once
J: TRBJ2-5
CDR3: CAISDLGGGETQYF
DNA: TGTGCCATCAGTGACCTGGGGGGAGGGGAGACCCAGTACTTC